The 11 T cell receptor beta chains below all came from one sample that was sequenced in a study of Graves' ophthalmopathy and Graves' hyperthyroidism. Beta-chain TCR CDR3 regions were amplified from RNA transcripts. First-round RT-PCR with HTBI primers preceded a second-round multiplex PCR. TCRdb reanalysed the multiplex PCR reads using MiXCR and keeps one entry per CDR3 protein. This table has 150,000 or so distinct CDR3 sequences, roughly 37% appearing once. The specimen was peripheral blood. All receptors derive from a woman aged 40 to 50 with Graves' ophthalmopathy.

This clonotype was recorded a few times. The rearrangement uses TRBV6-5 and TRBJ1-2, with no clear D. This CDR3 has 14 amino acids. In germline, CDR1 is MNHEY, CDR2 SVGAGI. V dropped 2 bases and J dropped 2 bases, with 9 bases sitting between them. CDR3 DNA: TGTGCCAGCAGTTACCGCCAATCCAACTATGGCTACACCTTC. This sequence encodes CASSYRQSNYGYTF.

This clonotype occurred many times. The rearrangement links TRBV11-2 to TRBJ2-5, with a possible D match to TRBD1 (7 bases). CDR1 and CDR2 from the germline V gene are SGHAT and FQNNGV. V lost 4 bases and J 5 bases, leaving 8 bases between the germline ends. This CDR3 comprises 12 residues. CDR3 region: CASSSGGETQYF. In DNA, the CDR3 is TGTGCCAGCAGCTCAGGGGGGGAGACCCAGTACTTC.

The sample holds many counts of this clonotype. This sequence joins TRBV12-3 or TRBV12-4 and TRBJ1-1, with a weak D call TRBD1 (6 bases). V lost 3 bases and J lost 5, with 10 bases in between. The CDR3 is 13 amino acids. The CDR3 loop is CASSFWGRTEAFF. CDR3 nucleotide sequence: TGTGCCAGCAGTTTTTGGGGGCGGACTGAAGCTTTCTTT.

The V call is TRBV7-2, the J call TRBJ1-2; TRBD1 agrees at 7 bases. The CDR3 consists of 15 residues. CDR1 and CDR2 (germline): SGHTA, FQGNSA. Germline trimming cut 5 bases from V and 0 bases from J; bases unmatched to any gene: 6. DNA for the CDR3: TGTGCCAGCAGCCTCTGGGACAGAACTAACTATGGCTACACCTTC. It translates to CASSLWDRTNYGYTF.

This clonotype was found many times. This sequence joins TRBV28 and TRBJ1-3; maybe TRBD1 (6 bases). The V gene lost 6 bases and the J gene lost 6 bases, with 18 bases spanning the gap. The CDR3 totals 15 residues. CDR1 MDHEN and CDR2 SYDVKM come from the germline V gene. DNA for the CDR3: TGTGCCAGCAGCCCAGCCGGCAGGGGCGAAAACACCATATATTTT. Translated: CASSPAGRGENTIYF.

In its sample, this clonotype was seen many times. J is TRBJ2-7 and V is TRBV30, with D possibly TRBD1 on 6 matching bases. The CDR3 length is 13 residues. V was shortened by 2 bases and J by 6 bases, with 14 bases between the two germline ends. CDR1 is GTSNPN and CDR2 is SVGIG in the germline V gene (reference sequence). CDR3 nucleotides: TGTGCCTGGAGTACCACAGGGCTCGGCGAGCAGTACTTC. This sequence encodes CAWSTTGLGEQYF.

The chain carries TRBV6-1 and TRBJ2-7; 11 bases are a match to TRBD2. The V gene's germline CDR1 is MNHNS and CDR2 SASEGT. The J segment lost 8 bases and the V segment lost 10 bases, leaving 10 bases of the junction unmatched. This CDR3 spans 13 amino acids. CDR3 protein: CATTGTSGGKQYF. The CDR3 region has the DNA TGTGCCACCACCGGGACTAGCGGCGGCAAGCAGTACTTC.

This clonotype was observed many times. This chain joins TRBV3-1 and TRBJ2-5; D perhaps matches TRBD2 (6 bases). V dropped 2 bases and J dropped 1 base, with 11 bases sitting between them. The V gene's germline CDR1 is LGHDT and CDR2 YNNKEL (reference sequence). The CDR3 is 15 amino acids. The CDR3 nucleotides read TGTGCCAGCAGCCAACTCGGGACTGCCCAAGAGACCCAGTACTTC. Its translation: CASSQLGTAQETQYF.

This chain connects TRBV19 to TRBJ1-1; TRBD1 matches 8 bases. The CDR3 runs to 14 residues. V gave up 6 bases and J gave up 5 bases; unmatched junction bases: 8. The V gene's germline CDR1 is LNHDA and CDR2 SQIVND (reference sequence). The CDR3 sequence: CASSDLRGLTEAFF. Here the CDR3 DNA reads TGTGCCAGTAGCGACCTCAGGGGGCTAACTGAAGCTTTCTTT.

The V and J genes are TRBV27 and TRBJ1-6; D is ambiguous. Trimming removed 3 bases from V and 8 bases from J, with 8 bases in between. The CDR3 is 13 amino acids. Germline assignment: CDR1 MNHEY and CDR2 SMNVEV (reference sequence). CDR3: CASSLGSDSPLHF. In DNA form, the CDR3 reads TGTGCCAGCAGTTTGGGGTCGGATTCACCCCTCCACTTT.

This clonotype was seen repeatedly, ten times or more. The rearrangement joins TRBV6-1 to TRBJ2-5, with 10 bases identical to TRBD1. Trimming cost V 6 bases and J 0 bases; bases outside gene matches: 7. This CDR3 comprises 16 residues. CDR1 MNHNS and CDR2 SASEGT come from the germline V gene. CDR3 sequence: CASSDPGQGYQETQYF. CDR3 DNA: TGTGCCAGCAGCGATCCGGGACAGGGGTACCAAGAGACCCAGTACTTC.